What follows describes a single TCR beta chain. No antigen is known for it. These data are taken from a study of OX40 agonist ivuxolimab in advanced cancers. Data came from immunoSEQ multiplex PCR; TCRdb stores just in-frame clones and leaves some out. This sample yields 70,000 to 80,000 clones, of which around 88% are seen a single time; approximately 0.92% belongs to the top ten. Germline values: CDR1 SEHNR, CDR2 FQNEAQ (reference sequence). The CDR3 runs to 17 residues. Trimming at V came to 5 bases and at J to 0 bases, leaving 9 bases not matched to a gene. Regarding the study as a whole: Patients with a partial response at 0.1-3.0 mg/kg had among the lowest clonal expansion. Dosing at 0.1 to 3.0 mg/kg was accompanied by clonal expansion of CD4+ and CD8+ blood T cells by week 6.

The gene calls are TRBV7-9 and TRBJ2-2; TRBD2 matches 7 bases. This sequence originates from an adult with an advanced solid tumor such as melanoma, head and neck, liver or kidney cancer. Sequences were derived from CD4+ or CD8+ T cells sorted from blood, sampled in a trial of the OX40 agonist ivuxolimab. In nucleotides, the CDR3 is TGTGCCAGCAGCCGATACCGAAGCGGGGCGAACACCGGGGAGCTGTTTTTT. Translated: CASSRYRSGANTGELFF.